The 29 T cell receptor beta chains given below trace back to one sample, sequenced in a study of T cells expressing NK-cell markers (dated by TCRdb to 2020 to 2021). Receptors were amplified or captured by 5' RACE. The sequencing machine was an Illumina HiSeq 2000. TCRdb reprocessed the reads, so every CDR3 protein sequence counts as one entry and DNA is not shown. The sample table holds around 260,000 distinct CDR3 sequences. The leading ten clones occupy roughly 4.2% of the sample. Material for sequencing was blood T cells: a sorted CD56 or NKG2C T cell subset, CD4+ or CD8+ T cells, or bulk PBMC T cells (not recorded which). Receptors were obtained from a woman aged 18 to 75 in good health.

This sequence joins TRBV4-3 and TRBJ2-7; as DNA is missing, the TRBD2 call by TCRdb cannot be tested. The CDR3 has 15 amino acids. The germline gives CDR1 LGHNA, CDR2 YSLEER. The CDR3 is CASSQLLASPYEQYF.

The chain employs TRBV4-1 and TRBJ2-3; lacking DNA, the TRBD2 call made by TCRdb goes unchecked. Germline lookup yields CDR1 MGHRA and CDR2 YSYEKL. The CDR3 runs to 15 residues. This CDR3 is CASSQSPSSTDTQYF.

V is TRBV19 and J is TRBJ2-2; TCRdb's D gene call, TRBD2, goes unchecked for lack of DNA. The CDR3 extends over 15 amino acids. The germline V gene has CDR1 LNHDA and CDR2 SQIVND (reference sequence). Here the CDR3 reads CASSRPEEITGELFF. The complete variable domain, with remaining parts taken from reference TRBV19 and TRBJ2-2, reads DGGITQSPKYLFRKEGQNVTLSCEQNLNHDAMYWYRQDPGQGLRLIYYSQIVNDFQKGDIAEGYSVSREKKESFPLTVTSAQKNPTAFYLCASSRPEEITGELFFGEGSRLTVL.

The chain has TRBV5-1 and TRBJ1-5; lacking DNA, the TRBD1 call made by TCRdb goes unchecked. Germline V CDR1 and CDR2: SGHRS, YFSETQ. The CDR3 extends over 16 amino acids. CDR3 residues: CASSPGQGYSNQPQHF.

This chain connects TRBV18 to TRBJ2-5. The CDR3 runs to 12 residues. Per the germline V gene, CDR1 is KGHSH and CDR2 is LQKENI. CDR3 sequence reads: CASSPGWETQYF.

V is TRBV4-2 and J is TRBJ2-1; TCRdb's D call of TRBD2 is untestable without DNA. This CDR3 region has 15 residues. Germline CDR1 LGHNA, CDR2 YNFKEQ. The CDR3: CASSQPGLAGYEQFF.

The rearrangement joins TRBV9 to TRBJ1-4; there is no DNA to check the TCRdb D call of TRBD1. The CDR3 totals 15 residues. Per germline, CDR1 SGDLS and CDR2 YYNGEE. The CDR3 region is CASSPEVRVNEKLFF.

The chain uses TRBV20-1 and TRBJ1-5. Germline loops: CDR1 DFQATT, CDR2 SNEGSKA (reference sequence). This CDR3 comprises 13 residues. The CDR3 loop reads CSASADSNQPQHF.

The V gene is TRBV10-3, the J gene TRBJ2-5; checking the TCRdb D call of TRBD1 is not possible without DNA. The CDR3 has 13 amino acids. Germline V gene lookup returns CDR1 ENHRY and CDR2 SYGVKD. The CDR3 loop reads CAIKSTGEETQYF.

The V call is TRBV9, the J call TRBJ1-1; lacking DNA, the TRBD1 call made by TCRdb goes unchecked. The CDR3 consists of 12 residues. Germline CDR1 reads SGDLS; CDR2 reads YYNGEE. The CDR3 sequence: CASSVVGGEAFF. Using reference TRBV9 and TRBJ1-1 for the parts outside the CDR3, the full variable domain is DSGVTQTPKHLITATGQRVTLRCSPRSGDLSVYWYQQSLDQGLQFLIQYYNGEERAKGNILERFSAQQFPDLHSELNLSSLELGDSALYFCASSVVGGEAFFGQGTRLTVV.

The chain employs TRBV6-2 or TRBV6-3 and TRBJ2-7; the D call from TCRdb, TRBD2, cannot be confirmed without DNA. Germline CDR1 and CDR2: MNHEY and SVGEGT. The CDR3 runs 14 residues. CDR3 in amino acids: CASSYRTTSYEQYF.

The chain uses TRBV15 and TRBJ2-7; TCRdb picks TRBD1, but there is no DNA to check that call. The V gene's germline CDR1 is LNHNV and CDR2 YYDKDF (reference sequence). This CDR3 region has 15 residues. The CDR3 sequence: CATSVLGGGLNEQYF.

This clonotype is medium-sized by frequency. The rearrangement links TRBV20-1 to TRBJ2-3. The CDR3 sequence is 13 residues long. CDR1 DFQATT and CDR2 SNEGSKA come from the germline V gene (reference sequence). The CDR3 is CSAIRPDADTQYF.

The gene calls are TRBV5-1 and TRBJ2-5; the D call of TRBD2 rests on TCRdb alone, since no DNA is present to check it. The germline V gene encodes CDR1 SGHRS and CDR2 YFSETQ. This CDR3 comprises 13 residues. The CDR3 loop is CASTGLGQETQYF.

V gene TRBV7-2 combines with J gene TRBJ2-1; TCRdb indicates TRBD1, and absent DNA this call remains unverified. CDR3 length: 15 amino acids. CDR1 and CDR2 from the germline V gene are SGHTA and FQGNSA. The CDR3 is CASSSRRQGYNEQFF.

The chain employs TRBV3-1 and TRBJ1-2; TCRdb's D call of TRBD1 is untestable without DNA. From germline, CDR1 is LGHDT and CDR2 YNNKEL (reference sequence). The CDR3 spans 17 residues. The CDR3 is CASNSETTSGVPYGYTF.

This chain uses TRBV12-3 or TRBV12-4 with TRBJ2-1; no DNA is available, so the TRBD1 call from TCRdb remains unchecked. CDR3 size: 16 residues. This CDR3 reads CASTYRGSGLHNEQFF.

This chain connects TRBV5-1 to TRBJ1-1; TCRdb's D gene call, TRBD1, goes unchecked for lack of DNA. This CDR3 is built from 14 residues. CDR1 and CDR2 from the germline V gene are SGHRS and YFSETQ. The CDR3 protein is CASSSGQGGSEAFF.

The chain joins TRBV20-1 to TRBJ2-1. Germline CDR1 reads DFQATT; CDR2 reads SNEGSKA (reference sequence). The CDR3 sequence is 12 residues long. CDR3: CSAGDLGNEQFF.

V usage is TRBV20-1 and J usage is TRBJ2-7; TCRdb lists TRBD2, though no DNA is available to test this call. The CDR3 runs 16 residues. The germline V gene has CDR1 DFQATT and CDR2 SNEGSKA (reference sequence). The CDR3 loop is CSARGRAGGKNYEQYF.

The V call is TRBV29-1, the J call TRBJ1-3; TCRdb gives TRBD1 as the D gene, but with no DNA this cannot be confirmed. Per germline, CDR1 SQVTM and CDR2 ANQGSEA. The CDR3 extends over 16 amino acids. The CDR3 is CSVEEFGGGSGNTIYF. The variable domain in full, completed from reference TRBV29-1 and TRBJ1-3, reads SAVISQKPSRDICQRGTSLTIQCQVDSQVTMMFWYRQQPGQSLTLIATANQGSEATYESGFVIDKFPISRPNLTFSTLTVSNMSPEDSSIYLCSVEEFGGGSGNTIYFGEGSWLTVV.

The CDR3 sequence: CSASMGQVAKNIQYF. This chain uses TRBV20-1 with TRBJ2-4; TCRdb returns TRBD1, unconfirmable since there is no DNA. Germline assignment: CDR1 DFQATT and CDR2 SNEGSKA (reference sequence). CDR3 length: 15 residues.

The CDR3 spells CSGGASGTETQYF. The chain uses TRBV29-1 and TRBJ2-5; the D call from TCRdb, TRBD2, cannot be confirmed without DNA. CDR1 is SQVTM, CDR2 ANQGSEA, per germline. This CDR3 has 13 amino acids.

The chain carries TRBV19 and TRBJ2-1; with no DNA, the TCRdb D assignment of TRBD1 cannot be verified. The CDR3 length is 17 residues. Germline V gene sequence: CDR1 LNHDA, CDR2 SQIVND (reference sequence). CDR3 region: CASSIDSGRGSYNEQFF.

The chain is built from TRBV4-3 and TRBJ2-3; TCRdb gives TRBD2 as the D gene, but with no DNA this cannot be confirmed. The germline V gene has CDR1 LGHNA and CDR2 YSLEER. The CDR3 loop spans 15 amino acids. The CDR3 protein is CASSQGRGAGDTQYF.

The chain employs TRBV7-2 and TRBJ1-5; the TRBD1 assignment by TCRdb is unverifiable without DNA. The CDR3 runs 14 residues. Germline CDR1 reads SGHTA; CDR2 reads FQGNSA. CDR3 loop: CASSPNGGYQPQHF.

The chain has TRBV7-2 and TRBJ2-5; TCRdb outputs TRBD1, but without DNA this stays unchecked. The germline V gene has CDR1 SGHTA and CDR2 FQGNSA. CDR3 length: 14 amino acids. CDR3 in amino acids: CASSSDRGVETQYF.

J is TRBJ2-3 and V is TRBV5-4; TCRdb's D gene call, TRBD1, goes unchecked for lack of DNA. CDR1 and CDR2 (germline): SGHNT, YYREEE (reference sequence). The CDR3 extends over 15 amino acids. The CDR3 sequence is CASSSTGAVRGTQYF.

The chain carries TRBV7-2 and TRBJ2-1; the D gene TCRdb calls, TRBD2, cannot be checked with no DNA. There are 14 residues in the CDR3. The germline gives CDR1 SGHTA, CDR2 FQGNSA. The CDR3 here is CASRLRALYNEQFF.